Shown below are 25 T cell receptor beta chains from a single sample sequenced in a study of T cell changes during pregnancy in multiple sclerosis. Produced via immunoSEQ multiplex PCR; TCRdb's table is partial and in-frame only. The table has 30,000 to 50,000 clones, approximately 90% seen once. The sample consisted of CD4+ T cells from peripheral blood mononuclear cells, taken in the third trimester of pregnancy. These receptors all stem from a female donor in good health, enrolled as a control in a pregnancy study.

This chain links TRBV6-6 with TRBJ1-1; the match to TRBD1 covers 7 bases. CDR1 and CDR2 (germline): MNHNY, SVGAGI (reference sequence). There are 14 residues in the CDR3. J was trimmed by 0 bases and V by 6 bases; bases with no gene match: 4. The CDR3 DNA sequence: TGTGCCAGCAGCGCCAGGGGGTTGAACACTGAAGCTTTCTTT. It encodes CASSARGLNTEAFF.

This sequence joins TRBV25-1 and TRBJ2-5, with 9 bases matching TRBD1. The DNA matches TRBJ2-7 better at its end, which makes the J call doubtful. The length of the CDR3 is 15 residues. Germline CDR1 MGHDK, CDR2 SYGVNS. The CDR3 region is CASSETGGHSYEQYF. The CDR3 coding sequence is TGTGCCAGCAGTGAAACAGGGGGCCACTCCTACGAGCAGTACTTC.

This rearrangement joins TRBV19 to TRBJ2-7; 11 bases fit TRBD1. The CDR3 is made up of 15 amino acids. Germline values: CDR1 LNHDA, CDR2 SQIVND (reference sequence). V shed 4 bases, J shed 7 bases, and the junction held 9 bases outside the gene matches. This CDR3 reads CASSSLDRGQGEQYF. The CDR3 DNA is TGTGCCAGTAGTAGCCTGGACAGGGGGCAGGGAGAGCAGTACTTC.

The chain carries TRBV29-1 and TRBJ2-7; 10 nucleotides align to TRBD1. This CDR3 contains 14 residues. Germline CDR1 and CDR2: SQVTM and ANQGSEA. V lost 7 bases and J lost 5; bases outside the gene matches: 11. CDR3 nucleotides: TGCAGCGCCGTCGCCTGGACAGGGGGTAACGAGCAGTACTTC. The encoded protein is CSAVAWTGGNEQYF.

The V and J genes are TRBV28 and TRBJ2-7, with D maybe TRBD2 (5 bases). V was trimmed by 3 bases and J by 4 bases, leaving 13 bases between them. This CDR3 spans 14 amino acids. The V gene's germline CDR1 is MDHEN and CDR2 SYDVKM. CDR3 coding DNA: TGTGCCAGCAGTTTTTGGGAGCGGCATTACGAGCAGTACTTC. Amino acids: CASSFWERHYEQYF.

The chain carries TRBV19 and TRBJ1-4; D remains ambiguous. The V end was cut by 6 bases, the J end by 0 bases, with 14 bases between. Germline CDR1 LNHDA, CDR2 SQIVND (reference sequence). This CDR3 region has 16 residues. The CDR3 DNA reads as TGTGCCAGTAGGAGGGCAGTCGTAGCAACTAATGAAAAACTGTTTTTT. Translation: CASRRAVVATNEKLFF.

This chain connects TRBV5-1 to TRBJ2-2; 9 nucleotides agree with TRBD2. CDR3 length: 16 amino acids. Losses at the gene ends were 0 bases for V and 7 bases for J; bases not matched to a gene: 7. Germline V gene lookup returns CDR1 SGHRS and CDR2 YFSETQ. CDR3 DNA: TGCGCCAGCAGCTTGGTTACTAGCGGGCTTAACGGGGAGCTGTTTTTT. Protein: CASSLVTSGLNGELFF. The variable domain in full, with the rest retrieved from reference TRBV5-1 and TRBJ2-2, is KAGVTQTPRYLIKTRGQQVTLSCSPISGHRSVSWYQQTPGQGLQFLFEYFSETQRNKGNFPGRFSGRQFSNSRSEMNVSTLELGDSALYLCASSLVTSGLNGELFFGEGSRLTVL.

The chain employs TRBV2 and TRBJ2-7; tentatively, D is TRBD1 (5 bases). The CDR3 runs to 13 residues. Germline CDR1 is SNHLY and CDR2 is FYNNEI. Trimming cost V 8 bases and J 3 bases, with 14 bases left between them. The CDR3 sequence is CASQQSGNYEQYF. CDR3 in DNA: TGTGCCAGCCAGCAATCAGGGAACTACGAGCAGTACTTC.

The rearrangement joins TRBV2 to TRBJ2-7, with D maybe TRBD2 (6 bases). The CDR3 totals 12 residues. The ends were cut back, 0 bases at V and 9 bases at J, with 9 bases in the middle. The V gene's germline CDR1 is SNHLY and CDR2 FYNNEI. The CDR3 region is CASSEARGVQYF. CDR3 DNA sequence: TGTGCCAGCAGTGAAGCGCGGGGAGTGCAGTACTTC.

This clone has just a few counts. The CDR3 loop reads CASSLRDRGGYGYTF. CDR3 coding DNA: TGTGCCAGCAGCCTCCGGGACAGGGGAGGCTATGGCTACACCTTC. The rearrangement uses TRBV4-2 and TRBJ1-2, with 10 bases identical to TRBD1. The CDR3 runs to 15 residues. V trimming: 4 bases; J trimming: 4 bases; junction bases outside the gene matches: 6. Germline CDR1 and CDR2: LGHNA and YNFKEQ.

The CDR3 region is CASSLGGARFEKLFF. CDR3 in DNA: TGTGCCAGCAGTTTGGGAGGGGCGCGTTTTGAAAAACTGTTTTTT. The V call is TRBV28, the J call TRBJ1-4; maybe TRBD1 (5 bases). This CDR3 region has 15 residues. The V and J ends lost 3 bases and 7 bases respectively, with 15 bases between them. Germline CDR1 and CDR2: MDHEN and SYDVKM.

This clone has a handful of counts. The rearrangement links TRBV15 to TRBJ2-3; perhaps TRBD2 as D (6 bases). The V and J ends lost 3 bases and 4 bases respectively, with 17 bases between them. The CDR3 has 16 residues. Germline V gene data show CDR1 as LNHNV and CDR2 as YYDKDF (reference sequence). CDR3 sequence (DNA): TGTGCCACCAGCAGTGGTCGGGAGTTCCCCGCAGATACGCAGTATTTT. Its protein is CATSSGREFPADTQYF.

Only one count was recorded for this clone. This chain links TRBV5-1 with TRBJ2-1; tentatively, D is TRBD1 (6 bases). With 4 bases removed from V and 8 bases from J, the gap between germline ends came to 28 bases. CDR3 length equals 18 residues. Looked up from germline, CDR1 is SGHRS and CDR2 is YFSETQ. CDR3 in amino acids: CASSPGQLGLLDFDEQFF. The CDR3 DNA follows: TGCGCCAGCAGCCCGGGACAACTTGGTCTTCTGGATTTTGATGAGCAGTTCTTC.

J is TRBJ2-7 and V is TRBV18, with 7 bases fitting TRBD1. Germline V CDR1 and CDR2: KGHSH, LQKENI. This CDR3 comprises 14 residues. V was clipped by 0 bases and J by 3 bases; unmatched bases: 2. Written as DNA, the CDR3 is TGTGCCAGCTCACCACCGACAGGGAGCTACGAGCAGTACTTC. Its translation is CASSPPTGSYEQYF.

The rearrangement joins TRBV6-5 to TRBJ1-2; D perhaps matches TRBD1 (6 bases). Germline CDR1 reads MNHEY; CDR2 reads SVGAGI. Trimming removed 3 bases at V and 7 bases at J, with 12 bases between. The CDR3 runs to 13 residues. CDR3: CASSYRGWRGYTF. The CDR3 nucleotides read TGTGCCAGCAGTTATAGGGGGTGGCGTGGCTACACCTTC.

The chain is built from TRBV2 and TRBJ2-5, with TRBD1 matching 8 bases. The CDR3 totals 15 residues. V shed 4 bases and J 5 bases; nucleotides not matched to a gene: 9. Looked up from germline, CDR1 is SNHLY and CDR2 is FYNNEI. The CDR3 nucleotides are TGTGCCAGCAGTGTGGCGGACAGGGTGATTGAGACCCAGTACTTC. Translating it yields CASSVADRVIETQYF.

The V and J genes are TRBV29-1 and TRBJ1-2; tentatively, D is TRBD1 (5 bases). The CDR3 extends over 15 amino acids. Germline V gene data show CDR1 as SQVTM and CDR2 as ANQGSEA. Trimming left V 0 bases short and J 4 bases short, with 15 bases between. The chain's CDR3 is CSVEEGTEDRYGYTF. The CDR3 DNA follows: TGCAGCGTTGAAGAGGGGACTGAAGACCGCTATGGCTACACCTTC.

The chain recombines TRBV7-2 with TRBJ2-5; D might be TRBD1 (5 bases). Looked up from germline, CDR1 is SGHTA and CDR2 is FQGNSA. Trimming removed 5 bases from V and 4 bases from J, with 8 bases in between. The CDR3 runs to 12 residues. CDR3 sequence (DNA): TGTGCCAGCAGCAGAGACAGAGAGACCCAGTACTTC. It codes for CASSRDRETQYF.

Note on this clone: The same CDR3 arises from other DNA sequences in this sample as well. The chain uses TRBV7-2 and TRBJ1-5; TRBD1 is a possible D gene (6 bases). The ends were cut back, 3 bases at V and 4 bases at J, with 7 bases in the middle. The CDR3 contains 13 residues. CDR1 and CDR2 (germline): SGHTA, FQGNSA. The CDR3, as DNA: TGTGCCAGCAGCTTGAGGGGGAATCAGCCCCAGCATTTT. Amino acid sequence: CASSLRGNQPQHF.

V gene TRBV7-9 combines with J gene TRBJ2-7; TRBD2 matches at 7 bases. V dropped 1 base and J dropped 3; count of bases not matched to a gene: 9. The length of the CDR3 is 16 residues. Germline CDR1 SEHNR, CDR2 FQNEAQ (reference sequence). CDR3: CASSLVPVLADYEQYF. The CDR3 DNA sequence: TGTGCCAGCAGCTTAGTCCCCGTGCTAGCGGACTACGAGCAGTACTTC.

This clone was counted only a few times. The V and J genes are TRBV6-5 and TRBJ1-2; a weak D match, TRBD1 (6 bases). Trimming took off 5 bases at V and 5 bases at J, with 9 bases between the two ends. The CDR3 runs to 12 residues. CDR1 is MNHEY, CDR2 SVGAGI, per germline. The DNA of the CDR3 is TGTGCCAGCAGTGGGGGCCGGTATGGCTACACCTTC. It yields the protein CASSGGRYGYTF.

The CDR3 loop is CASRPNTGETQYF. DNA of the CDR3: TGTGCCAGCAGACCGAACACGGGGGAGACCCAGTACTTC. V usage is TRBV2 and J usage is TRBJ2-5; D may be TRBD2 (5 bases). This CDR3 region has 13 residues. Trimming removed 6 bases from V and 5 bases from J, with 13 bases in between. Germline V lookup: CDR1 SNHLY, CDR2 FYNNEI.

V is TRBV10-3 and J is TRBJ2-6, with TRBD2 matching 12 bases. Germline trimming cut 10 bases from V and 0 bases from J; bases unmatched to any gene: 7. From germline, CDR1 is ENHRY and CDR2 SYGVKD. The CDR3 is 17 residues long. CDR3 DNA sequence: TGTGCCACCCAGACTAGCGGGAGACCCTCTGGGGCCAACGTCCTGACTTTC. Its translation is CATQTSGRPSGANVLTF.

This chain links TRBV30 with TRBJ2-7; unclear D gene. Germline CDR1 reads GTSNPN; CDR2 reads SVGIG (reference sequence). V shed 1 base and J shed 6 bases, with 16 bases lying between them. The CDR3 runs to 14 residues. CDR3: CAWSEWQESSEQYF. The CDR3 region has the DNA TGTGCCTGGAGTGAGTGGCAGGAATCGTCCGAGCAGTACTTC.

The V gene is TRBV10-3, the J gene TRBJ2-5; D is tentatively TRBD1 or TRBD2 (5 bases each). Germline assignment: CDR1 ENHRY and CDR2 SYGVKD. The length of the CDR3 is 13 residues. Trimming shortened V by 6 bases and J by 3 bases, and 11 bases separated the two germline ends. CDR3 region: CAIRERGEETQYF. For the CDR3, the DNA is TGTGCCATCAGGGAGAGGGGTGAAGAGACCCAGTACTTC.